The 17 T cell receptor beta chains reported below all come from one sample, sequenced in a study of Graves' ophthalmopathy and Graves' hyperthyroidism (dated by TCRdb to the late 2010s). TCRdb lists the instrument as Illumina HiSeq 2000. For repertoire sequencing, TCR beta CDR3 regions were amplified from RNA transcripts. HTBI primers and the Qiagen OneStep RT-PCR kit were used in a first-round RT-PCR, which was followed by a second-round multiplex PCR, size selection and purification. The public reads were reanalyzed by TCRdb: fastp trimming at Q25, MiXCR alignment, in-frame beta chains only. Each entry merges the rows of one CDR3 protein and shows their most common DNA and genes. The sample table holds hundreds of thousands of distinct CDR3 sequences, of which 22% were seen once. In total, the top ten clones hold approximately 6.5% of the sample. Specimen: peripheral blood. The source is a woman between 18 and 29 years old with stable Graves' hyperthyroidism. Some clones in this sample may be carry-over from other donors' samples. Donor details come from another sample of the same person, matched by shared clones.

A note on this clonotype: A much more abundant neighbour one base away suggests this may be a read error. This likely comes from a read error, as the CDR3 has no conserved phenylalanine or tryptophan at its end. V usage is TRBV20-1 and J usage is TRBJ2-2, with D maybe TRBD2 (6 bases). This CDR3 is 14 amino acids long. Germline V gene data show CDR1 as DFQATT and CDR2 as SNEGSKA (reference sequence). Trimming took 3 bases from V and 6 from J, leaving 14 bases between them. The CDR3, as DNA: TGCAGTGCTAGTCCCGGGAGTGTCCCCGGGGAGCTGTTTTCT. This encodes CSASPGSVPGELFS.

This clonotype was recorded only once. A much bigger clone sits one base away, suggesting this may be a read error. The rearrangement uses TRBV4-1 and TRBJ2-7, with a weak D call TRBD2 (7 bases). V lost 4 bases, J lost 4 bases, and 17 bases lay in between. The CDR3 is made up of 15 amino acids. Germline V gene sequence: CDR1 MGHRA, CDR2 YSYEKL. The CDR3 spells CASSPIGRGAYEQYV. Written as DNA, the CDR3 is TGCGCCAGCAGCCCAATTGGGAGGGGGGCGTACGAGCAGTACGTC.

This clonotype was recorded many times. The chain combines TRBV10-3 with TRBJ1-2; TRBD1 matches at 8 bases. The germline CDR1 and CDR2 sequences are ENHRY and SYGVKD. V was clipped by 4 bases and J by 2 bases; unmatched bases: 3. This CDR3 has 14 residues. The CDR3 bases are TGTGCCATCAGTGGGGACAGGCGGAACTATGGCTACACCTTC. Encoded protein: CAISGDRRNYGYTF.

On this clonotype: An end of the junction differs from the germline gene, which may be a read error. The genes are TRBV7-2 and TRBJ1-5, with unresolved D. In germline, CDR1 is SGHTA, CDR2 FQGNSA. The CDR3 extends over 14 amino acids. CDR3 sequence reads: CASSLRSGNQPRHF. The CDR3 nucleotides read TGTGCCAGCAGCTTAAGGTCGGGCAATCAGCCCCGGCATTTT.

There are many counts of this clonotype. CDR3 nucleotides: TGCGCCAGCAGCCAAGAGATGGGTTGGACTGAAGCTTTCTTT. Its protein is CASSQEMGWTEAFF. The chain combines TRBV4-1 with TRBJ1-1; D call uncertain. Germline CDR1 MGHRA, CDR2 YSYEKL. The CDR3 is 14 amino acids. Trimming shortened V by 0 bases and J by 5 bases, and 10 bases separated the two germline ends.

This clonotype was seen a few times. The CDR3 nucleotides read TGTGCCAGCAGTGAAGCAGTCTACTATGGCTACACCTTC. It is translated as CASSEAVYYGYTF. The chain combines TRBV6-1 with TRBJ1-2; D remains ambiguous. The ends were cut back, 0 bases at V and 3 bases at J, with 5 bases in the middle. This CDR3 spans 13 amino acids. Germline V gene data show CDR1 as MNHNS and CDR2 as SASEGT.

This clonotype was observed at least ten times. V is TRBV28 and J is TRBJ1-5; D uncertain. CDR3 size: 17 residues. Germline V lookup: CDR1 MDHEN, CDR2 SYDVKM. Between the trimmed V and J ends, which lost 3 bases and 2 bases, there was a span of 17 bases. The CDR3 reads CASSLLGFMLGNQPQHF. Here the CDR3 DNA reads TGTGCCAGCAGTTTGCTAGGGTTTATGTTGGGCAATCAGCCCCAGCATTTT.

With regard to this clonotype: A much more abundant neighbour one base away suggests this may be a read error. This chain uses TRBV11-2 with TRBJ2-4; 10 nucleotides line up with TRBD2. Germline V gives CDR1 SGHAT, CDR2 FQNNGV. The length of the CDR3 is 17 residues. The CDR3 loop is CASSLGGLAGVKNIKYF. The CDR3 nucleotides are TGTGCCAGCAGCTTAGGGGGGCTAGCGGGAGTCAAAAACATTAAGTACTTC.

This clonotype was found a few times. The chain combines TRBV6-1 with TRBJ2-5; 15 bases fit TRBD2. CDR1 is MNHNS and CDR2 is SASEGT in the germline V gene. The CDR3 is 16 residues long. The ends lost 5 bases at V and 4 bases at J; junction bases unmatched: 5. The CDR3 loop reads CASSRTSGGARETQYF. CDR3 in DNA: TGTGCCAGCAGTAGGACTAGCGGGGGGGCGCGAGAGACCCAGTACTTC.

In the case of this clonotype: Sequence at one end of the junction differs from germline and may be a read error. The rearrangement joins TRBV4-2 to TRBJ2-5; TRBD2 might be the D (6 bases). The V gene's germline CDR1 is LGHNA and CDR2 YNFKEQ. The CDR3 totals 13 residues. CDR3 region: CASSRDSFETKYF. CDR3 DNA sequence: TGTGCCAGCAGCCGGGACTCCTTCGAGACCAAGTACTTC.

The genes are TRBV20-1 and TRBJ1-5; D uncertain. Germline assignment: CDR1 DFQATT and CDR2 SNEGSKA (reference sequence). The CDR3 runs 13 residues. The V gene lost 5 bases and the J gene lost 5 bases, with 13 bases spanning the gap. The CDR3 coding sequence is TGCAGTGCTCAAACGGACGGAGATCAGCCCCAGCATTTT. It is translated as CSAQTDGDQPQHF.

The chain carries TRBV30 and TRBJ1-1, with D possibly being TRBD1 (6 bases). There are 14 residues in the CDR3. The V end lost 2 bases, the J end lost 9 bases, and 19 bases lay between the germline ends. CDR1 is GTSNPN and CDR2 is SVGIG in the germline V gene (reference sequence). CDR3 nucleotide sequence: TGTGCCTGGAGTTGGACAGTTGAAGGTACTAAAGCTTTCTTT. As protein: CAWSWTVEGTKAFF.

In its sample, this clonotype was seen many times. The J gene is TRBJ2-5, the V gene TRBV12-5; D call uncertain. Germline V gene sequence: CDR1 LGHNT, CDR2 FRNRAP. Deletions cut 7 bases from V and 1 base from J, with 13 bases between. The CDR3 length is 14 residues. The CDR3 loop reads CASAPSTIQETQYF. The CDR3 DNA is TGTGCTAGTGCCCCCTCGACCATCCAAGAGACCCAGTACTTC.

The chain is built from TRBV4-1 and TRBJ2-7; D remains unclear. The germline V gene has CDR1 MGHRA and CDR2 YSYEKL. There are 16 residues in the CDR3. The ends were cut back, 4 bases at V and 0 bases at J, with 16 bases in the middle. CDR3 coding DNA: TGCGCCAGCAGCCGCACAGCTACCTTATCCTCCTACGAGCAGTACTTC. Protein sequence: CASSRTATLSSYEQYF.

This clonotype was recorded many times. The V and J genes are TRBV3-1 and TRBJ1-2; possible D gene TRBD1, 5 bases. In germline, CDR1 is LGHDT, CDR2 YNNKEL (reference sequence). The CDR3 has 15 amino acids. With 1 base removed from V and 1 base from J, the gap between germline ends came to 10 bases. CDR3 protein: CASSQGPGRNYGYTF. Here the CDR3 DNA reads TGTGCCAGCAGCCAAGGACCGGGGCGTAACTATGGCTACACCTTC.

For this clonotype: Just one base apart from a much larger clone, this may be a read error. This chain connects TRBV19 to TRBJ1-6; weak D call: TRBD1 (5 bases). The V gene's germline CDR1 is LNHDA and CDR2 SQIVND (reference sequence). CDR3 length equals 14 residues. The chain's CDR3 is CASTTRGWNSHLHF. CDR3 DNA sequence: TGTGCCAGTACCACCCGGGGGTGGAATTCACACCTCCACTTT.

This clonotype has a count of ten or more. This chain uses TRBV7-3 with TRBJ2-5, with D possibly being TRBD2 (6 bases). The ends were cut back, 5 bases at V and 2 bases at J, with 18 bases in the middle. Germline CDR1 reads SGHTA; CDR2 reads FQGTGA. This CDR3 comprises 16 residues. For the CDR3, the DNA is TGTGCCAGCAGCCTCCAGGGTAGCGGCCTACAAGAGACCCAGTACTTC. It is translated as CASSLQGSGLQETQYF.